This T cell receptor beta chain emerged from a study of blood T cell repertoires in COVID-19. Data came from immunoSEQ multiplex PCR; TCRdb stores just in-frame clones and leaves some out. The sample contains roughly 260,000 clones, approximately 91% of which appear only once. Germline V gene data show CDR1 as KGHSH and CDR2 as LQKENI. This CDR3 contains 17 residues. Trimming stripped 2 bases from V and 8 bases from J, with 24 bases between. Followed over time, Seattle patients had been enrolled while infection was active. The TCR sequence derives from a person aged 18 to 30 with COVID-19, enrolled during active disease. Sequenced: peripheral blood. The chain employs TRBV18 and TRBJ1-2, with D possibly TRBD1 on 5 matching bases. CDR3 nucleotides: TGTGCCAGCTCACCAATGCAGGGCCAAGGCCTAATGGGAGGCTACACCTTC. Encoded protein: CASSPMQGQGLMGGYTF.